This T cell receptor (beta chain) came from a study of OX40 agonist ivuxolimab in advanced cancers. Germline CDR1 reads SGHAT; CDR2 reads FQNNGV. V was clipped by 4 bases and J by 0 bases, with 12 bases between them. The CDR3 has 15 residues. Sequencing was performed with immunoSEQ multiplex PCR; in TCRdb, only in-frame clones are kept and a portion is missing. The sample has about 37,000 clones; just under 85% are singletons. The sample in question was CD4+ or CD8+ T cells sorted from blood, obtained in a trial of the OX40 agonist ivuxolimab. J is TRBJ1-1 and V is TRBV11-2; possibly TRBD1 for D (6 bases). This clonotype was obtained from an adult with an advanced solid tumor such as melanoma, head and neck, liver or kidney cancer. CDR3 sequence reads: CASSSQGQLNTEAFF. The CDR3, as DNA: TGTGCCAGCAGCTCCCAAGGACAGTTGAACACTGAAGCTTTCTTT. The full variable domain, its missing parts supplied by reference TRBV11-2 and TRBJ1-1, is EAGVAQSPRYKIIEKRQSVAFWCNPISGHATLYWYQQILGQGPKLLIQFQNNGVVDDSQLPKDRFSAERLKGVDSTLKIQPAKLEDSAVYLCASSSQGQLNTEAFFGQGTRLTVV.